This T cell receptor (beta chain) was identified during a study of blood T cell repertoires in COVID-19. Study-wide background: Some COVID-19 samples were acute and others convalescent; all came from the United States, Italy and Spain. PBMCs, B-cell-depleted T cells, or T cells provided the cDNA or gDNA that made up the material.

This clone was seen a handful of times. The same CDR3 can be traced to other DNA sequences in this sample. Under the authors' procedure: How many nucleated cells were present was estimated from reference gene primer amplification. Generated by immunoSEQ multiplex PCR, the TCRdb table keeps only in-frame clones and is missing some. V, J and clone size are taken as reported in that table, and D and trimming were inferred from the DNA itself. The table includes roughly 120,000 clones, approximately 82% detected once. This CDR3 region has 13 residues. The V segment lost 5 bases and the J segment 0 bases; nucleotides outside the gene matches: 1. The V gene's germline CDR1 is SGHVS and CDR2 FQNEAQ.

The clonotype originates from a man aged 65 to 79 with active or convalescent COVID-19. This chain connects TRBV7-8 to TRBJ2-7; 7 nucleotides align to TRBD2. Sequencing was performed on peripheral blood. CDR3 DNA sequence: TGTGCCAGCAGCCGCGGGGGCTCCTACGAGCAGTACTTC. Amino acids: CASSRGGSYEQYF.